These 19 T cell receptor beta chains share one sample of origin, sequenced in a study of cytomegalovirus exposure and HLA in healthy donors. It was with 60 Vbeta and 13 Jbeta primers that the PCR ran. Using immunoSEQ multiplex PCR, the repertoire was profiled, and TCRdb retains in-frame clones only, with some absent. Of about 94,000 clones listed, around four fifths were seen once; the top ten hold more than 6%. The sequenced material came from PBMCs. Every receptor here comes from a man aged 35 to 55 in good health and CMV-seropositive.

This clone was counted between two and nine times. The rearrangement joins TRBV6-5 to TRBJ2-5; 8 bases match TRBD1. The CDR3 is 14 amino acids. Germline V gene data show CDR1 as MNHEY and CDR2 as SVGAGI. The J segment lost 5 bases and the V segment lost 4 bases, leaving 6 bases of the junction unmatched. CDR3 amino acids: CASSFRTGTETQYF. DNA for the CDR3: TGTGCCAGCAGTTTCCGGACAGGGACGGAGACCCAGTACTTC.

V is TRBV7-8 and J is TRBJ2-7, with D possibly being TRBD2 (7 bases). Per germline, CDR1 SGHVS and CDR2 FQNEAQ. With 5 bases removed from V and 3 bases from J, the gap between germline ends came to 14 bases. There are 14 residues in the CDR3. CDR3 bases: TGTGCCAGCAGCCCGGTGGGGGGGCACTACGAGCAGTACTTC. Translation: CASSPVGGHYEQYF. The variable domain in full, completed from reference TRBV7-8 and TRBJ2-7, reads GAGVSQSPRYKVAKRGQDVALRCDPISGHVSLFWYQQALGQGPEFLTYFQNEAQLDKSGLPSDRFFAERPEGSVSTLKIQRTQQEDSAVYLCASSPVGGHYEQYFGPGTRLTVT.

The chain couples TRBV10-3 to TRBJ2-3; perhaps TRBD2 as D (5 bases). V shed 4 bases and J shed 2 bases, with 10 bases lying between them. Germline V CDR1 and CDR2: ENHRY, SYGVKD. This CDR3 is 14 amino acids long. CDR3 DNA: TGTGCCATCAGTGGAGGCGGGTTCACAGATACGCAGTATTTT. Its protein product is CAISGGGFTDTQYF.

This clone showed up just a few times. The rearrangement joins TRBV15 to TRBJ2-5; a weak D match, TRBD1 (6 bases). The CDR3 consists of 16 residues. V was pared by 0 bases and J by 2 bases, with 13 bases between. Germline-derived CDR1 and CDR2 are LNHNV and YYDKDF (reference sequence). CDR3 bases: TGTGCCACCAGCAGAGATTCCCTAGGACAGCAAGAGACCCAGTACTTC. Its translation: CATSRDSLGQQETQYF.

The chain couples TRBV18 to TRBJ2-7; 9 positions match TRBD2. Trimming removed 3 bases from V and 2 bases from J; junction bases left unmatched: 8. CDR1 and CDR2 from the germline V gene are KGHSH and LQKENI. This CDR3 has 16 amino acids. The CDR3 here is CASSPISGSLAYEQYF. For the CDR3, the DNA is TGTGCCAGCTCACCTATTAGCGGGAGTTTGGCCTACGAGCAGTACTTC.

The rearrangement joins TRBV7-2 to TRBJ2-7; possible D gene TRBD2, 5 bases. This CDR3 is built from 12 residues. V gave up 4 bases and J gave up 3 bases, with 7 bases separating them. Per the germline V gene, CDR1 is SGHTA and CDR2 is FQGNSA. This CDR3 reads CASSWTDYEQYF. The CDR3 coding sequence is TGTGCCAGCAGCTGGACTGACTACGAGCAGTACTTC.

This clone was detected only once. This chain links TRBV21-1 with TRBJ2-7; the D call of TRBD1 is as the table states it, not checked on the DNA. TRBV21-1 is a recognized pseudogene. The CDR3 runs to 15 residues. CDR3 loop: CASSKRTGDSYEQYF. CDR3 DNA sequence: TGTGCCAGCAGCAAACGTACAGGAGACTCCTACGAGCAGTACTTC.

The genes are TRBV5-1 and TRBJ2-3; D is undetermined. CDR3 length equals 14 residues. Trimming took off 0 bases at V and 4 bases at J, with 9 bases between the two ends. Germline V gene lookup returns CDR1 SGHRS and CDR2 YFSETQ. This CDR3 reads CASSLEGEADTQYF. The CDR3 coding sequence is TGCGCCAGCAGCTTGGAAGGCGAGGCAGATACGCAGTATTTT. The full variable domain, its missing parts supplied by reference TRBV5-1 and TRBJ2-3, is KAGVTQTPRYLIKTRGQQVTLSCSPISGHRSVSWYQQTPGQGLQFLFEYFSETQRNKGNFPGRFSGRQFSNSRSEMNVSTLELGDSALYLCASSLEGEADTQYFGPGTRLTVL.

Here the CDR3 reads CASSQDCRQYF. CDR3 coding DNA: TGTGCCAGCAGCCAAGATTGTCGGCAGTACTTC. The chain uses TRBV14 and TRBJ2-7, with no clear D. Trimming took off 0 bases at V and 9 bases at J, with 6 bases between the two ends. The CDR3 spans 11 residues. The V gene's germline CDR1 is SGHDN and CDR2 FVKESK.

This clone was observed a handful of times. The chain links TRBV5-1 to TRBJ1-2; TRBD1 is a possible D gene (6 bases). Deletions cut 4 bases from V and 2 bases from J, with 9 bases between. The germline CDR1 and CDR2 sequences are SGHRS and YFSETQ. This CDR3 is 13 amino acids long. CDR3 in DNA: TGCGCCAGCAGCCCGACAGGCAACTATGGCTACACCTTC. Protein: CASSPTGNYGYTF.

The rearrangement joins TRBV5-4 to TRBJ2-1; a weak D match, TRBD2 (5 bases). V lost 4 bases and J lost 6, with 17 bases in between. The CDR3 is 15 amino acids. Germline V gene sequence: CDR1 SGHNT, CDR2 YYREEE (reference sequence). The CDR3 here is CASSGLSAEGNEQFF. In DNA form, the CDR3 reads TGTGCCAGCAGCGGACTGAGCGCCGAGGGCAATGAGCAGTTCTTC.

V usage is TRBV28 and J usage is TRBJ2-6; 8 bases fit TRBD2. Per the germline V gene, CDR1 is MDHEN and CDR2 is SYDVKM. The CDR3 has 18 residues. The V segment lost 5 bases and the J segment 0 bases; nucleotides outside the gene matches: 9. CDR3 sequence reads: CASSLPGGAASGANVLTF. The CDR3 bases are TGTGCCAGCAGTCTCCCCGGGGGGGCGGCCTCTGGGGCCAACGTCCTGACTTTC.

The V and J genes are TRBV9 and TRBJ2-5; unclear D gene. The V end was cut by 0 bases, the J end by 2 bases, with 5 bases between. Looked up from germline, CDR1 is SGDLS and CDR2 is YYNGEE. The CDR3 is 13 amino acids. This CDR3 reads CASSVGPQETQYF. For the CDR3, the DNA is TGTGCCAGCAGCGTAGGTCCACAAGAGACCCAGTACTTC.

V and J are TRBV9 and TRBJ2-2; possible D gene TRBD2, 5 bases. The germline V gene encodes CDR1 SGDLS and CDR2 YYNGEE. The V gene lost 3 bases and the J gene lost 0 bases, with 15 bases spanning the gap. The CDR3 consists of 17 residues. CDR3 DNA sequence: TGTGCCAGCAGCGACCCCCTACGGGGTGCGAACACCGGGGAGCTGTTTTTT. Its translation: CASSDPLRGANTGELFF. Full variable domain (missing parts from reference TRBV9 and TRBJ2-2): DSGVTQTPKHLITATGQRVTLRCSPRSGDLSVYWYQQSLDQGLQFLIQYYNGEERAKGNILERFSAQQFPDLHSELNLSSLELGDSALYFCASSDPLRGANTGELFFGEGSRLTVL.

The chain combines TRBV11-3 with TRBJ2-1; the D gene is possibly TRBD1 (6 bases). Looked up from germline, CDR1 is SGHNT and CDR2 is YENEEA. Trimming pared 0 bases from V and 3 bases from J, leaving 15 bases between. The CDR3 consists of 17 residues. The CDR3 region is CASSLDEVGDNYNEQFF. The CDR3 DNA is TGTGCCAGCAGCTTAGATGAGGTAGGGGACAACTACAATGAGCAGTTCTTC.

The chain's CDR3 is CASRRLGTEIHF. The CDR3 coding sequence is TGTGCCAGCAGGCGCCTCGGGACAGAGATCCACTTT. The chain carries TRBV27 and TRBJ1-6; 7 bases are a match to TRBD1. CDR1 MNHEY and CDR2 SMNVEV come from the germline V gene (reference sequence). Germline trimming cut 6 bases from V and 17 bases from J; bases unmatched to any gene: 10. CDR3 length: 12 residues.

A few counts support this clone. CDR3 sequence: CASSYRTSGGDGELFF. The CDR3 nucleotides read TGCGCCAGCAGCTATCGGACTAGCGGGGGGGACGGGGAGCTGTTTTTT. V usage is TRBV5-1 and J usage is TRBJ2-2; 15 nucleotides match TRBD2. The CDR3 loop spans 16 amino acids. Trimming cost V 3 bases and J 7 bases; bases outside gene matches: 4. Germline values: CDR1 SGHRS, CDR2 YFSETQ.

The chain links TRBV19 to TRBJ2-2; 12 bases align to TRBD2. V shed 4 bases and J 5 bases; nucleotides not matched to a gene: 5. Germline values: CDR1 LNHDA, CDR2 SQIVND (reference sequence). CDR3 length: 16 amino acids. The DNA of the CDR3 is TGTGCCAGTAGTAATCTAGCGGGGGGGCAGACCGGGGAGCTGTTTTTT. Residues: CASSNLAGGQTGELFF.

The chain recombines TRBV7-9 with TRBJ1-6; D call uncertain. Per the germline V gene, CDR1 is SEHNR and CDR2 is FQNEAQ (reference sequence). This CDR3 spans 14 amino acids. V shed 5 bases and J shed 10 bases, with 15 bases lying between them. The DNA of the CDR3 is TGTGCCAGCAGCAGAGAGGAACTTCGGTCACCCCTCCACTTT. Translating it yields CASSREELRSPLHF.